These T cell receptor beta chains were read from a single sample in a study of low-dose radiotherapy and immunotherapy resistance in tumors. TCRdb processed the reads anew with MiXCR; each CDR3 protein has one entry. The data contain tens of thousands of distinct CDR3 sequences, under 10% of them singletons. The source material was PBMCs, sampled before treatment. The receptor set was obtained from a male donor with prostate cancer. Both conserved end residues are part of each CDR3. The order of the fields is CDR3 protein, CDR3 DNA, clone size, V gene, CDR3 length, J gene, D gene. The D gene is left open where the match is weak. The size entry is marked missing in some rows and otherwise reads once, few, many or a size class.

CASSFEGESGEAFF TGTGCCAGCAGCTTTGAAGGGGAATCGGGTGAAGCTTTCTTT many TRBV5-5 14 TRBJ1-1 -
CASSLSRDTTNEKLFF TGTGCCAGCAGCTTGAGCAGGGACACAACTAATGAAAAACTGTTTTTT - TRBV5-4 16 TRBJ1-4 -
CASSQFSIPYEQYF TGTGCCAGCAGTCAATTCAGCATCCCCTACGAGCAGTACTTC many TRBV6-5 14 TRBJ2-7 -
CASSRTGGAYEQYF TGTGCCAGCAGTCGTACAGGGGGGGCCTACGAGCAGTACTTC many TRBV28 14 TRBJ2-7 -
CASSYSSYNEQFF TGTGCCAGCAGTTACTCCAGCTACAATGAGCAGTTCTTC many TRBV6-6 13 TRBJ2-1 -
CSARNREGLWETQYF TGCAGTGCCCGGAACCGGGAGGGTTTGTGGGAGACCCAGTACTTC many TRBV20-1 15 TRBJ2-5 TRBD2
CSARSGGTPNQPQHF TGCAGTGCTAGATCAGGAGGGACACCTAATCAGCCCCAGCATTTT - TRBV20-1 15 TRBJ1-5 -
CSAKPLAGISYEQYF TGCAGTGCTAAACCGCTAGCGGGGATCTCCTACGAGCAGTACTTC many TRBV20-1 15 TRBJ2-7 TRBD2
CASGEPGHTNTIYF TGTGCCAGCGGCGAACCGGGACACACAAACACCATATATTTT many TRBV6-2/TRBV6-3 14 TRBJ1-3 -
CASSPGRGAGTDTQYF TGTGCCAGCAGCCCCGGACGCGGGGCCGGCACAGATACGCAGTATTTT many TRBV4-2 16 TRBJ2-3 -
CASSEGGSVETQYF TGTGCCAGCAGTGAAGGGGGGTCAGTGGAGACCCAGTACTTC many TRBV6-1 14 TRBJ2-5 -
CASSLKDFQWDEQFF TGTGCCAGCAGCTTGAAGGACTTTCAGTGGGATGAGCAGTTCTTC many TRBV7-2 15 TRBJ2-1 -
CASSVGGTGELFFFFF - - TRBV9 16 TRBJ2-2 -
CASSTDRGWELFF TGTGCCAGCTCAACTGACAGGGGCTGGGAGCTGTTTTTT - TRBV18 13 TRBJ2-2 TRBD1
CASSLIRSGMTNEQFF TGTGCCAGCAGCTTAATTCGTTCTGGGATGACCAATGAGCAGTTCTTC many TRBV7-3 16 TRBJ2-1 -
CASRDRGWGGANVLTF TGTGCCAGCAGAGACAGGGGATGGGGTGGGGCCAACGTCCTGACTTTC once TRBV12-3/TRBV12-4 16 TRBJ2-6 TRBD1
CASSYAHHGGDTQYF TGTGCCAGCAGTTACGCCCACCACGGGGGGGATACGCAGTATTTT many TRBV6-2/TRBV6-3 15 TRBJ2-3 TRBD2
CASRGTGVGETQYF TGTGCCAGCAGGGGTACAGGGGTTGGAGAGACCCAGTACTTC many TRBV28 14 TRBJ2-5 TRBD1
CASSVSGSYNEQFF TGTGCCAGCAGCGTCTCTGGCTCCTACAATGAGCAGTTCTTC many TRBV7-2 14 TRBJ2-1 -
CASTDPGYGYTF TGTGCCAGCACCGACCCCGGCTATGGCTACACCTTC many TRBV12-3/TRBV12-4 12 TRBJ1-2 -
CASSFTGDTGELFF TGTGCCAGCAGCTTTACAGGGGACACCGGGGAGCTGTTTTTT many TRBV7-7 14 TRBJ2-2 TRBD1
CSRDSSWGTDTQYF TGCAGCCGGGACTCCTCCTGGGGCACAGATACGCAGTATTTT - TRBV20-1 14 TRBJ2-3 -
CASRQPGLDYNEQFF TGTGCCAGCAGACAACCGGGACTAGACTACAATGAGCAGTTCTTC many TRBV2 15 TRBJ2-1 TRBD2
CSVEGISGRIFEGTDTQYF TGCAGCGTTGAAGGAATTAGCGGGAGAATTTTTGAGGGCACAGATACGCAGTATTTT many TRBV29-1 19 TRBJ2-3 TRBD2
CASSPEERSSYEQYF TGTGCCAGCAGCCCCGAGGAGCGGTCCTCCTACGAGCAGTACTTC many TRBV9 15 TRBJ2-7 -
CASSRQGVYNSPLHF TGTGCCAGCAGTAGACAGGGAGTCTATAATTCACCCCTCCACTTT many TRBV27 15 TRBJ1-6 TRBD1
CASSLAREGRNEQFF TGTGCCAGCAGCTTAGCCAGGGAGGGTAGAAATGAGCAGTTCTTC many TRBV7-2 15 TRBJ2-1 TRBD2
CASSGGGTNEKLFF TGTGCCAGCAGTGGGGGAGGGACTAATGAAAAACTGTTTTTT few TRBV28 14 TRBJ1-4 -
CSARVLQGPTQGAYEQYF TGCAGTGCTAGAGTTCTGCAGGGCCCAACACAGGGCGCCTACGAGCAGTACTTC many TRBV20-1 18 TRBJ2-7 -
CASSRGPPEHTDTQYF TGTGCCAGCAGCCGCGGACCGCCCGAACACACAGATACGCAGTATTTT many TRBV7-9 16 TRBJ2-3 -
CSAPQRGSINTGELFF TGCAGTGCTCCGCAGAGGGGGTCCATCAACACCGGGGAGCTGTTTTTT many TRBV20-1 16 TRBJ2-2 -
CASSLFTANTGELFF TGTGCCAGCAGCTTATTTACAGCAAACACCGGGGAGCTGTTTTTT few TRBV7-3 15 TRBJ2-2 -
CSLKGAQIAYNEQFF TGCAGCCTAAAGGGGGCCCAAATTGCCTACAATGAGCAGTTCTTC many TRBV29-1 15 TRBJ2-1 TRBD1
CASSDQGQPQHF TGTGCCAGCAGTGACCAAGGGCAGCCCCAGCATTTT - TRBV2 12 TRBJ1-5 -
CSVGDTGYYGYTF TGCAGCGTTGGCGACACGGGATACTATGGCTACACCTTC many TRBV29-1 13 TRBJ1-2 -
CASSSGTGGSGANVLTF TGTGCCAGCTCGTCCGGGACAGGGGGCTCTGGGGCCAACGTCCTGACTTTC many TRBV18 17 TRBJ2-6 TRBD1
CATSAGTGLEDEQFF TGTGCCACCTCCGCCGGGACAGGGCTCGAGGATGAGCAGTTCTTC many TRBV10-3 15 TRBJ2-1 TRBD1
CASSSRQGSGNTIYF TGCGCCAGCAGCTCAAGACAGGGTTCCGGAAACACCATATATTTT few TRBV5-1 15 TRBJ1-3 TRBD1
CASSLGATAITDTQYF TGCGCCAGCAGCCTGGGGGCGACAGCAATCACAGATACGCAGTATTTT many TRBV5-1 16 TRBJ2-3 -
CASSRLDTEAFF TGTGCCAGCAGCCGACTCGACACTGAAGCTTTCTTT few TRBV6-5 12 TRBJ1-1 -